This T cell receptor (beta chain) was observed in a study of blood T cell repertoires in COVID-19. Sequencing was performed with immunoSEQ multiplex PCR; in TCRdb, only in-frame clones are kept and a portion is missing. The sample gives over 100,000 clones, about 89% of which show up once; roughly 4% is in the top ten. This CDR3 contains 14 residues. V was trimmed by 7 bases and J by 2 bases, leaving 15 bases between them. Germline lookup yields CDR1 MDHEN and CDR2 SYDVKM. Seattle patients were enrolled during active infection and followed longitudinally. This chain links TRBV28 with TRBJ2-7, with D possibly matching TRBD1 (6 bases). The specimen was peripheral blood. The TCR originated in a man aged 60-69 years with COVID-19, enrolled during active disease. In DNA, the CDR3 is TGTGCCAGCATTAACGGAGGACAGACCTACGAGCAGTACTTC. Amino acid sequence: CASINGGQTYEQYF.